The 22 T cell receptor beta chains below come from one sample, sequenced in a study of cytomegalovirus exposure and HLA in healthy donors. Primers: 60 Vbeta forward and 13 Jbeta reverse. The data were produced by immunoSEQ multiplex PCR, yet TCRdb's version contains in-frame clones alone and is incomplete. The sample yields about 140,000 clones, around 80% seen once. Sequencing input: PBMCs. Receptor source: a female donor in good health and CMV-seronegative.

V gene TRBV4-1 combines with J gene TRBJ2-3; 8 bases match TRBD2. Germline CDR1 reads MGHRA; CDR2 reads YSYEKL. The CDR3 has 14 residues. Trimming at V came to 3 bases and at J to 8 bases, leaving 7 bases not matched to a gene. The CDR3 spells CASSQDGLAGTQYF. The CDR3, as DNA: TGCGCCAGCAGCCAGGACGGACTAGCAGGTACGCAGTATTTT.

The chain is built from TRBV7-9 and TRBJ1-1; D unclear. CDR1 is SEHNR and CDR2 is FQNEAQ in the germline V gene (reference sequence). This CDR3 comprises 14 residues. V was clipped by 5 bases and J by 4 bases, with 14 bases between them. CDR3 in amino acids: CASSARGEATEAFF. The CDR3 DNA reads as TGTGCCAGCAGCGCCCGGGGTGAGGCCACTGAAGCTTTCTTT.

The gene calls are TRBV4-1 and TRBJ1-2; D is possibly TRBD1 (6 bases). V lost 3 bases and J 6 bases, leaving 17 bases between the germline ends. CDR1 and CDR2 (germline): MGHRA, YSYEKL. The CDR3 totals 15 residues. The CDR3 loop reads CASSQYETGFHGYTF. The CDR3 coding sequence is TGCGCCAGCAGCCAGTACGAAACAGGGTTCCATGGCTACACCTTC.

The V and J genes are TRBV14 and TRBJ2-3; D is possibly TRBD1 (5 bases). The CDR3 covers 14 residues. Germline V gives CDR1 SGHDN, CDR2 FVKESK. V was clipped by 4 bases and J by 5 bases, with 13 bases between them. The DNA for the CDR3 is TGTGCCAGCAGCCGTCAGGGTACAATAGATACGCAGTATTTT. Residues: CASSRQGTIDTQYF.

This sequence joins TRBV18 and TRBJ1-3; 7 nucleotides agree with TRBD1. This CDR3 comprises 14 residues. CDR1 and CDR2 (germline): KGHSH, LQKENI. V was pared by 6 bases and J by 6 bases, with 8 bases of the junction left unmatched. The CDR3 DNA reads as TGTGCCAGCTCTCCAGGGACAGACTCAAACACCATATATTTT. It yields the protein CASSPGTDSNTIYF.

The chain uses TRBV27 and TRBJ2-7; the D gene is possibly TRBD2 (7 bases). The V end lost 3 bases, the J end lost 5 bases, and 11 bases lay between the germline ends. The CDR3 is 13 residues long. Looked up from germline, CDR1 is MNHEY and CDR2 is SMNVEV (reference sequence). CDR3 residues: CASSFRGAHEQYF. CDR3 DNA sequence: TGTGCCAGCAGTTTCCGGGGGGCCCACGAGCAGTACTTC.

The chain recombines TRBV6-5 with TRBJ2-1; D may be TRBD2 (6 bases). V was pared by 0 bases and J by 16 bases, with 16 bases between. The CDR3 is 13 residues long. CDR1 and CDR2 (germline): MNHEY, SVGAGI. The CDR3, as DNA: TGTGCCAGCAGTTACTCAGCCGGGAGTGAATGTTTCTTC. It translates to CASSYSAGSECFF.

This rearrangement joins TRBV6-1 to TRBJ1-2; TRBD1 matches 8 bases. Germline CDR1 reads MNHNS; CDR2 reads SASEGT. This CDR3 comprises 17 residues. The V gene end was trimmed by 4 bases and the J gene end by 3 bases; junction bases not matched to a gene: 13. The CDR3 spells CASSGGPNRGWYYGYTF. In nucleotides, the CDR3 is TGTGCCAGCAGTGGAGGGCCTAACAGGGGGTGGTACTATGGCTACACCTTC.

In regard to this clone: This specimen includes other DNA sequences encoding the same CDR3. This rearrangement joins TRBV7-2 to TRBJ1-5; 8 positions match TRBD1. CDR3 size: 17 residues. The germline V gene encodes CDR1 SGHTA and CDR2 FQGNSA. Unmatched junction bases numbered 9, after V lost 1 base and J lost 4 bases. The chain's CDR3 is CASSLGSRTGRNQPQHF. The CDR3 DNA reads as TGTGCCAGCAGCTTAGGGTCCAGGACAGGGCGTAATCAGCCCCAGCATTTT.

The chain has TRBV7-9 and TRBJ2-7; perhaps TRBD1 as D (5 bases). The CDR3 is made up of 13 amino acids. CDR1 and CDR2 from the germline V gene are SEHNR and FQNEAQ (reference sequence). V shed 0 bases and J shed 6 bases, with 9 bases lying between them. CDR3 loop: CASSLAGRGEQYF. CDR3 nucleotides: TGTGCCAGCAGCTTAGCGGGTAGGGGCGAGCAGTACTTC. Full variable domain (outside the CDR3, taken from reference TRBV7-9 and TRBJ2-7): DTGVSQNPRHKITKRGQNVTFRCDPISEHNRLYWYRQTLGQGPEFLTYFQNEAQLEKSRLLSDRFSAERPKGSFSTLEIQRTEQGDSAMYLCASSLAGRGEQYFGPGTRLTVT.

This rearrangement joins TRBV2 to TRBJ1-2; D remains unclear. The germline V and J ends were trimmed by 7 bases and 4 bases, with 13 bases remaining between them. This CDR3 is built from 13 residues. Germline assignment: CDR1 SNHLY and CDR2 FYNNEI. The CDR3 loop is CASIEGDAYGYTF. CDR3 nucleotides: TGTGCCAGCATCGAGGGTGACGCCTATGGCTACACCTTC.

The chain carries TRBV4-2 and TRBJ2-5, with TRBD2 identical over 11 bases. This CDR3 has 16 residues. Trimming removed 4 bases from V and 4 bases from J; junction bases left unmatched: 8. CDR1 is LGHNA, CDR2 YNFKEQ, per germline. CDR3 DNA: TGTGCCAGCAGCCCAGTAGCGGGAGGGGTCCGAGAGACCCAGTACTTC. Amino acid sequence: CASSPVAGGVRETQYF.

The chain combines TRBV10-3 with TRBJ1-1; 7 bases are shared with TRBD1. Germline lookup yields CDR1 ENHRY and CDR2 SYGVKD. This CDR3 contains 13 residues. The J segment lost 4 bases and the V segment lost 10 bases, leaving 9 bases of the junction unmatched. CDR3 protein: CATKKGAGTEAFF. The CDR3 region has the DNA TGTGCCACCAAGAAGGGGGCTGGCACTGAAGCTTTCTTT.

The chain links TRBV19 to TRBJ2-7, with 8 bases fitting TRBD1. CDR1 and CDR2 from the germline V gene are LNHDA and SQIVND (reference sequence). V lost 3 bases, J lost 3 bases, and 4 bases stayed unmatched. CDR3 size: 14 residues. DNA of the CDR3: TGTGCCAGTAGTATTACCACAGGGGGCTACGAGCAGTACTTC. This codes for CASSITTGGYEQYF.

The chain employs TRBV19 and TRBJ2-2, with 12 bases lining up with TRBD2. Germline CDR1 LNHDA, CDR2 SQIVND (reference sequence). There are 18 residues in the CDR3. With 3 bases clipped from V and 6 bases from J, the junction kept 11 bases outside the gene matches. The CDR3 DNA reads TGTGCCAGTAGTATTCTGCCTAGCGGGAGGGCCAGAGCCGGGGAGCTGTTTTTT. It translates to CASSILPSGRARAGELFF.

This sequence joins TRBV6-1 and TRBJ1-2, with D maybe TRBD1 (5 bases). Trimming removed 0 bases at V and 4 bases at J, with 9 bases between. This CDR3 has 14 residues. Germline V gene sequence: CDR1 MNHNS, CDR2 SASEGT. The CDR3 region is CASSEAGRVYGYTF. CDR3 in DNA: TGTGCCAGCAGTGAAGCGGGCAGGGTCTATGGCTACACCTTC.

V is TRBV4-1 and J is TRBJ1-6; the D gene is possibly TRBD1 (6 bases). CDR1 and CDR2 (germline): MGHRA, YSYEKL. Trimming removed 5 bases from V and 5 bases from J, with 16 bases in between. CDR3 length: 16 amino acids. CDR3 loop: CASSFKQGEHNSPLHF. Here the CDR3 DNA reads TGCGCCAGCAGCTTTAAACAGGGTGAACATAATTCACCCCTCCACTTT.

V is TRBV5-1 and J is TRBJ2-2; D is unclear. The CDR3 extends over 13 amino acids. CDR1 and CDR2 from the germline V gene are SGHRS and YFSETQ. The V and J ends lost 0 bases and 9 bases respectively, with 9 bases between them. DNA of the CDR3: TGCGCCAGCAGCTTGGCCCTCGACAGGGAGCTGTTTTTT. Its translation is CASSLALDRELFF. The full variable domain, with the rest looked up from reference TRBV5-1 and TRBJ2-2, is KAGVTQTPRYLIKTRGQQVTLSCSPISGHRSVSWYQQTPGQGLQFLFEYFSETQRNKGNFPGRFSGRQFSNSRSEMNVSTLELGDSALYLCASSLALDRELFFGEGSRLTVL.

The chain uses TRBV19 and TRBJ2-1; 8 bases fit TRBD1. The CDR3 loop spans 15 amino acids. With V trimmed by 1 base and J by 8 bases, 7 bases remained unmatched. Germline loops: CDR1 LNHDA, CDR2 SQIVND (reference sequence). The CDR3 DNA reads TGTGCCAGTAGTATAGGGACAGGGAATTTGGATGAGCAGTTCTTC. As protein: CASSIGTGNLDEQFF.

The chain carries TRBV9 and TRBJ2-1; 7 bases are shared with TRBD2. Unmatched junction bases numbered 5, after V lost 0 bases and J lost 2 bases. CDR3 length equals 16 residues. CDR1 is SGDLS and CDR2 is YYNGEE in the germline V gene. CDR3 sequence: CASSVGGREPYNEQFF. CDR3 nucleotide sequence: TGTGCCAGCAGCGTAGGTGGGCGGGAGCCCTACAATGAGCAGTTCTTC.

The chain is built from TRBV6-1 and TRBJ1-4; D possibly corresponds to TRBD1 (6 bases). This CDR3 contains 15 residues. Germline values: CDR1 MNHNS, CDR2 SASEGT. The V and J ends lost 9 bases and 3 bases respectively, with 17 bases between them. The CDR3 protein is CASSPGDTPNEKLFF. The CDR3 bases are TGTGCCAGTTCTCCCGGGGACACTCCTAATGAAAAACTGTTTTTT.

In this sample, this clone turned up a few times. This chain uses TRBV10-3 with TRBJ1-1; possibly TRBD1 for D (6 bases). This CDR3 is 13 amino acids long. V was cut by 6 bases and J by 1 base, with 9 bases left in between. Germline V gene lookup returns CDR1 ENHRY and CDR2 SYGVKD. CDR3 in DNA: TGTGCCATCAGAGTGACAGGGAACACTGAAGCTTTCTTT. It yields the protein CAIRVTGNTEAFF.